This TCR beta chain was obtained from a study of technical replicates of blood from a few donors. With 5 bases clipped from V and 0 bases from J, the junction kept 4 bases outside the gene matches. This CDR3 region has 15 residues. CDR1 and CDR2 (germline): MNHEY, SMNVEV (reference sequence). Sequencing was performed with immunoSEQ multiplex PCR; in TCRdb, only in-frame clones are kept and a portion is missing. This table holds some 83,000 clones, around 94% found once. V and J are TRBV27 and TRBJ2-3; 8 nucleotides agree with TRBD2. This clonotype was obtained from a human donor in good health. Sequenced sample: T cells isolated from PBMCs. The CDR3 spells CASSDSGTSTDTQYF. The CDR3 DNA is TGTGCCAGCAGTGATAGCGGGACTAGCACAGATACGCAGTATTTT.